The present T cell receptor beta chain was sequenced within a study of T cell repertoires in cytomegalovirus infection. Study as a whole: Evidence of both CMV infection and a matching HLA type came from public TCR beta signatures.

Study-wide points: Based on cumulative public TCR beta family frequency, carriers of CMV plus the relevant HLA were identified. HLA-C-restricted, CMV-specific TCR beta clonotypes were dominant ex vivo.

One entry per CDR3 protein, called by TCRdb with MiXCR from the reads. The sample carries around 100,000 distinct CDR3 sequences, roughly a tenth recorded once. In germline, CDR1 is SGHDN, CDR2 FVKESK. Trimming removed 4 bases at V and 4 bases at J, with 13 bases between. There are 14 residues in the CDR3. This clonotype was recorded a few times. Its antigen is unidentified. The chain combines TRBV14 with TRBJ2-5; D is unclear. The receptor was derived from a human donor in good health (CMV status not recorded). Some clones in this sample may be carry-over from other donors' samples. The specimen sequenced was PBMCs, sequenced either directly or after in vitro stimulation (not recorded which). The CDR3: CASSLLGWRETQYF. The CDR3 DNA is TGTGCCAGCAGCCTACTCGGGTGGAGAGAGACCCAGTACTTC.